The rows below give T cell receptor beta chains drawn from one sample of a study of blood T cells in healthy people across ages. One entry per CDR3 protein results from TCRdb running MiXCR on the 5' RACE reads. The top ten clones hold roughly 3.7% of a sample with over a million distinct CDR3 sequences, roughly 43% of them seen once. The specimen was blood. These receptors all stem from a woman aged 18-29 years in good health. CDR3s include the opening cysteine and the closing phenylalanine or tryptophan. A D gene is named only where the DNA matches it firmly. Not every row has a clone size; where given, it reads once, few, many or a size class.

j_gene: TRBJ2-7
v_gene: TRBV20-1
d_gene: .
abundance: .
CDR3nt: TGCAGTGCTAGCGACCGCTCCCACTACGAGCAGTACTTC
CDR3aa: CSASDRSHYEQYF

j_gene: TRBJ1-1
v_gene: TRBV18
d_gene: TRBD1
abundance: .
CDR3nt: TGTGCCAGCTCACCTACGACAGGGGGTATTGAAGCTTTCTTT
CDR3aa: CASSPTTGGIEAFF

j_gene: TRBJ2-1
v_gene: TRBV10-3
d_gene: TRBD1
abundance: few
CDR3nt: TGTGCCATCAGTCGGGACAGGGGGAATGAGCAGTTCTTC
CDR3aa: CAISRDRGNEQFF

j_gene: TRBJ2-7
v_gene: TRBV6-1
d_gene: TRBD1
abundance: few
CDR3nt: TGTGCCAGCAGTAGTGGAGAGACAGGGGCGTACGAGCAGTACTTC
CDR3aa: CASSSGETGAYEQYF

j_gene: TRBJ1-1
v_gene: TRBV3-1
d_gene: .
abundance: .
CDR3nt: TGTGCCAGCAGCCAAGATCCCCTTAGGTCGAACACTGAAGCTTTCTTT
CDR3aa: CASSQDPLRSNTEAFF

j_gene: TRBJ1-6
v_gene: TRBV6-5
d_gene: .
abundance: few
CDR3nt: TGTGCCAGCAGTTACTCTCTAGGGCGACAGAATTCACCCCTCCACTTT
CDR3aa: CASSYSLGRQNSPLHF

j_gene: TRBJ1-1
v_gene: TRBV4-3
d_gene: TRBD1
abundance: .
CDR3nt: TGCGCCAGCAACCTGGGACAGGGGGAGCCTGAAACTTTCTTT
CDR3aa: CASNLGQGEPETFF

j_gene: TRBJ2-1
v_gene: TRBV6-2/TRBV6-3
d_gene: .
abundance: .
CDR3nt: TGTGCCCGCAGTTTGCGGGGTTACAATGAGCAGTTCTTC
CDR3aa: CARSLRGYNEQFF

j_gene: TRBJ2-3
v_gene: TRBV6-2/TRBV6-3
d_gene: .
abundance: .
CDR3nt: TGTGCCAGCAGTTACTTAGCGGCAACTAGCACAGATACGCAGTATTTT
CDR3aa: CASSYLAATSTDTQYF

j_gene: TRBJ2-2
v_gene: TRBV15
d_gene: .
abundance: few
CDR3nt: TGTGCCACCAGCAGGGGGAACGGGGAGCTGTTTTTT
CDR3aa: CATSRGNGELFF

j_gene: TRBJ2-7
v_gene: TRBV4-3
d_gene: .
abundance: few
CDR3nt: TGCGCCAGCAGCCAGGCGTTGATCCGGGGACCCTCCTACGAGCAGTACTTC
CDR3aa: CASSQALIRGPSYEQYF

j_gene: TRBJ1-5
v_gene: TRBV7-2
d_gene: .
abundance: many
CDR3nt: TGTGCCAGCAGCCGCACAGGGCTCAATCAGCCCCAGCATTTT
CDR3aa: CASSRTGLNQPQHF

j_gene: TRBJ1-5
v_gene: TRBV10-3
d_gene: .
abundance: .
CDR3nt: TGTGCCATCAGGGAGTCTTCCGTTATTAGCAATCAGCCCCAGCATTTT
CDR3aa: CAIRESSVISNQPQHF

j_gene: TRBJ2-7
v_gene: TRBV7-9
d_gene: .
abundance: few
CDR3nt: TGTGCCAGCAGCTTAGCTTCGGCCGAGCAGTACTTC
CDR3aa: CASSLASAEQYF

j_gene: TRBJ2-1
v_gene: TRBV24-1
d_gene: .
abundance: few
CDR3nt: TGTGCCACCAGTGACGGACAGATCGGATTTGCGGAGCAGTTCTTC
CDR3aa: CATSDGQIGFAEQFF

j_gene: TRBJ2-7
v_gene: TRBV7-3
d_gene: .
abundance: once
CDR3nt: TGTGCCAGCAGCTTCATCTCGGCAGGGCCCTCGGGCAATGAGCAGTACTTC
CDR3aa: CASSFISAGPSGNEQYF

j_gene: TRBJ1-1
v_gene: TRBV25-1
d_gene: .
abundance: .
CDR3nt: TGTGCCAGCAGTGAATTAGGGGCCACAGCTGAAGCTTTCTTT
CDR3aa: CASSELGATAEAFF

j_gene: TRBJ2-7
v_gene: TRBV2
d_gene: .
abundance: many
CDR3nt: TGTGCCAGCAGTAGACAGCTATACGAGCAGTACTTC
CDR3aa: CASSRQLYEQYF

j_gene: TRBJ1-5
v_gene: TRBV2
d_gene: TRBD1
abundance: few
CDR3nt: TGTGCCAGCACCGTTACAGGGGGCAATCAGCCCCAGCATTTT
CDR3aa: CASTVTGGNQPQHF

j_gene: TRBJ2-5
v_gene: TRBV20-1
d_gene: .
abundance: few
CDR3nt: TGCAGTGCCAAGCTGTCCAGGGGGACCCAGTACTTC
CDR3aa: CSAKLSRGTQYF

j_gene: TRBJ2-2
v_gene: TRBV20-1
d_gene: TRBD2
abundance: .
CDR3nt: TGCAGTGCTTCGAGCGGGAGTGGCACCGGGGAGCTGTTTTTT
CDR3aa: CSASSGSGTGELFF

j_gene: TRBJ1-1
v_gene: TRBV4-1
d_gene: .
abundance: .
CDR3nt: TGCGCCGGCAGCCAAGAACGGAAAGGGGGAAAGGCTGAAGCTTTCTTT
CDR3aa: CAGSQERKGGKAEAFF

j_gene: TRBJ1-2
v_gene: TRBV5-5
d_gene: TRBD1
abundance: .
CDR3nt: TGTGCCAGCAGCTTGCGGGACAGGGGAAGATGGGGCTACACCTTC
CDR3aa: CASSLRDRGRWGYTF

j_gene: TRBJ2-7
v_gene: TRBV9
d_gene: TRBD2
abundance: .
CDR3nt: TGTGCCAGCAGCCGGTTAGCGGGAAATCGCTACGAGCAGTACTTC
CDR3aa: CASSRLAGNRYEQYF

j_gene: TRBJ2-7
v_gene: TRBV28
d_gene: TRBD1
abundance: .
CDR3nt: TGTGCCAGCAGTCATGACAGGGGTGGTACTTACGAGCAGTACTTC
CDR3aa: CASSHDRGGTYEQYF

j_gene: TRBJ1-2
v_gene: TRBV27
d_gene: .
abundance: many
CDR3nt: TGTGCCAGCAGCTGGGACGTCAACTATGGCTACACCTTC
CDR3aa: CASSWDVNYGYTF

j_gene: TRBJ1-1
v_gene: TRBV4-1
d_gene: .
abundance: once
CDR3nt: TGCGCCAGCAGCCAGCCTCGGGGGCGGAACACTGAAGCTTTCTTT
CDR3aa: CASSQPRGRNTEAFF

j_gene: TRBJ1-5
v_gene: TRBV7-2
d_gene: TRBD1
abundance: .
CDR3nt: TGTGCCAGCAGCCGAAGGGACAGGGGATGGAGCAATCAGCCCCAGCATTTT
CDR3aa: CASSRRDRGWSNQPQHF

j_gene: TRBJ1-3
v_gene: TRBV7-6
d_gene: .
abundance: .
CDR3nt: TGTGCCAGCAGCCCCACGGAAGCCTCTGGAAACACCATATATTTT
CDR3aa: CASSPTEASGNTIYF

j_gene: TRBJ2-3
v_gene: TRBV24-1
d_gene: TRBD2
abundance: few
CDR3nt: TGTGCCACCAGTGATTTTCTAGCGGGGGGGCCCCATACGCAGTATTTT
CDR3aa: CATSDFLAGGPHTQYF

j_gene: TRBJ2-7
v_gene: TRBV5-1
d_gene: .
abundance: .
CDR3nt: TGCGCCAGCAGCGTACCTCCGGCCTACGAGCAGTACTTC
CDR3aa: CASSVPPAYEQYF

j_gene: TRBJ2-3
v_gene: TRBV4-1
d_gene: .
abundance: few
CDR3nt: TGCGCCAGCAGCCAAGGACATAGCACAGATACGCAGTATTTT
CDR3aa: CASSQGHSTDTQYF

j_gene: TRBJ2-3
v_gene: TRBV7-2
d_gene: TRBD2
abundance: .
CDR3nt: TGTGCCAGCAGCTTAATGGCGGGACTAGCGGGGGATACGCAGTATTTT
CDR3aa: CASSLMAGLAGDTQYF

j_gene: TRBJ2-1
v_gene: TRBV15
d_gene: .
abundance: .
CDR3nt: TGTGCCACCAGCCACAGGTACAATGAGCAGTTCTTC
CDR3aa: CATSHRYNEQFF

j_gene: TRBJ2-1
v_gene: TRBV9
d_gene: TRBD2
abundance: .
CDR3nt: TGTGCCAGCAGCGTACTAGCGGGAGTATCACAAAGGAGCTACAATGAGCAGTTCTTC
CDR3aa: CASSVLAGVSQRSYNEQFF

j_gene: TRBJ1-2
v_gene: TRBV29-1
d_gene: .
abundance: .
CDR3nt: TGCAGCTTCACACGAACGGGAACGAACTATGGCTACACCTTC
CDR3aa: CSFTRTGTNYGYTF

j_gene: TRBJ1-2
v_gene: TRBV7-2
d_gene: TRBD1
abundance: once
CDR3nt: TGTGCCAGCAGCTTAGTCGGACAGGTTAACTATGGCTACACCTTC
CDR3aa: CASSLVGQVNYGYTF

j_gene: TRBJ1-1
v_gene: TRBV12-3/TRBV12-4
d_gene: .
abundance: .
CDR3nt: TGTGCCAGCTCCTTGCATAGTAAGGGGAACACTGAAGCTTTCTTT
CDR3aa: CASSLHSKGNTEAFF

j_gene: TRBJ2-1
v_gene: TRBV25-1
d_gene: TRBD2
abundance: few
CDR3nt: TGTGCCAGCAGTGAGTCGGGACTAGCGGACCCGAGCTCCTACAATGAGCAGTTCTTC
CDR3aa: CASSESGLADPSSYNEQFF

j_gene: TRBJ1-3
v_gene: TRBV20-1
d_gene: .
abundance: few
CDR3nt: TGCAGTGCTAGGAGTGGCGGCAGTAATCCTATTTCTGGAAACACCATATATTTT
CDR3aa: CSARSGGSNPISGNTIYF

j_gene: TRBJ2-1
v_gene: TRBV2
d_gene: .
abundance: .
CDR3nt: TGTGCCAGCAGGAATAATCTTGAGCAGTTCTTC
CDR3aa: CASRNNLEQFF

j_gene: TRBJ2-7
v_gene: TRBV18
d_gene: .
abundance: .
CDR3nt: TGTGCCAGCTCACCCGCGAATCAAAGGCCCGGCTACGAGCAGTACTTC
CDR3aa: CASSPANQRPGYEQYF

j_gene: TRBJ2-5
v_gene: TRBV18
d_gene: TRBD1
abundance: .
CDR3nt: TGTGCCAGCTCACTAGACAGGGCAGGCTACGAGCGGTACTTC
CDR3aa: CASSLDRAGYERYF

j_gene: TRBJ1-4
v_gene: TRBV6-4
d_gene: TRBD1
abundance: few
CDR3nt: TGTGCCAGCAGTACCTTACAGGGGGCGAACGAAAAACTGTTTTTT
CDR3aa: CASSTLQGANEKLFF